This is a list of T cell receptor beta chains from one sample in a study of beta chain features in type 1 diabetes. Assay used: immunoSEQ multiplex PCR; TCRdb lists only in-frame clones, some missing. The profile shows about 150,000 clones, over 7.5% of them singletons. Material for sequencing was central memory CD4+ T cells from blood. The receptor set was obtained from a man between 18 and 29 years old in good health. Each CDR3 is given with its conserved first and last residue. The D gene is left open where the match is weak. Clone size is not always given. Where it is, it says once, few, many or a class for expanded clones.

V gene: TRBV30
D gene: .
J gene: TRBJ1-3
clone size: once
CDR3 length: 12
CDR3 protein: CAWGPSGNTIYF
CDR3 DNA: TGTGCCTGGGGGCCCTCTGGAAACACCATATATTTT

V gene: TRBV2
D gene: .
J gene: TRBJ1-1
clone size: few
CDR3 length: 13
CDR3 protein: CASIPDTNTEAFF
CDR3 DNA: TGTGCCAGCATCCCGGACACGAACACTGAAGCTTTCTTT

V gene: TRBV9
D gene: .
J gene: TRBJ1-2
clone size: .
CDR3 length: 16
CDR3 protein: CASSGGNTGLDYGYTF
CDR3 DNA: TGTGCCAGCAGCGGAGGTAATACAGGGCTCGACTATGGCTACACCTTC

V gene: TRBV7-2
D gene: TRBD2
J gene: TRBJ2-4
clone size: .
CDR3 length: 16
CDR3 protein: CASSLDGAGGLNIQYF
CDR3 DNA: TGTGCCAGCAGCTTAGACGGAGCGGGGGGGCTGAACATTCAGTACTTC

V gene: TRBV7-8
D gene: .
J gene: TRBJ1-1
clone size: .
CDR3 length: 13
CDR3 protein: CASSLVEQGRAFF
CDR3 DNA: TGTGCCAGCAGCTTAGTCGAACAGGGTCGCGCTTTCTTT

V gene: TRBV7-9
D gene: TRBD2
J gene: TRBJ2-1
clone size: .
CDR3 length: 19
CDR3 protein: CASSLFKILAGGVYNEQFF
CDR3 DNA: TGTGCCAGCAGCTTGTTCAAGATTCTAGCGGGAGGAGTATACAATGAGCAGTTCTTC

V gene: TRBV7-9
D gene: .
J gene: TRBJ1-2
clone size: .
CDR3 length: 17
CDR3 protein: CASSLVVGRVGDYGYTF
CDR3 DNA: TGTGCCAGCAGCTTAGTGGTCGGCAGGGTAGGGGACTATGGCTACACCTTC

V gene: TRBV7-6
D gene: TRBD1
J gene: TRBJ1-4
clone size: .
CDR3 length: 17
CDR3 protein: CASSPSGQGWSNEKLFF
CDR3 DNA: TGTGCCAGCAGCCCCTCCGGACAGGGGTGGAGTAATGAAAAACTGTTTTTT

V gene: TRBV28
D gene: TRBD2
J gene: TRBJ2-3
clone size: few
CDR3 length: 16
CDR3 protein: CASRIPGSGKQDTQYF
CDR3 DNA: TGTGCCAGCAGAATACCGGGGAGCGGGAAGCAAGATACGCAGTATTTT

V gene: TRBV4-3
D gene: .
J gene: TRBJ1-5
clone size: .
CDR3 length: 15
CDR3 protein: CASSPNAGVRQPQHF
CDR3 DNA: TGCGCCAGCAGCCCGAACGCCGGGGTTCGGCAGCCCCAGCATTTT

V gene: TRBV9
D gene: .
J gene: TRBJ2-5
clone size: .
CDR3 length: 13
CDR3 protein: CASSVGFLETQYF
CDR3 DNA: TGTGCCAGCAGCGTCGGGTTTTTGGAGACCCAGTACTTC

V gene: TRBV11-2
D gene: TRBD2
J gene: TRBJ2-4
clone size: few
CDR3 length: 18
CDR3 protein: CASSLEGGGRSPKNIQYF
CDR3 DNA: TGTGCCAGCAGCTTAGAGGGCGGGGGACGGTCGCCCAAAAACATTCAGTACTTC

V gene: TRBV6-5
D gene: .
J gene: TRBJ1-4
clone size: .
CDR3 length: 15
CDR3 protein: CASSLGGGRDEKLFF
CDR3 DNA: TGTGCCAGCAGTTTGGGGGGTGGAAGGGACGAAAAACTGTTTTTT

V gene: TRBV7-9
D gene: TRBD1
J gene: TRBJ1-5
clone size: many
CDR3 length: 16
CDR3 protein: CASSPGQGDSNQPQHF
CDR3 DNA: TGTGCCAGCAGCCCCGGACAGGGGGACAGCAATCAGCCCCAGCATTTT

V gene: TRBV14
D gene: .
J gene: TRBJ2-2
clone size: many
CDR3 length: 14
CDR3 protein: CASSQGLSTGELFF
CDR3 DNA: TGTGCCAGCAGCCAAGGATTGAGTACCGGGGAGCTGTTTTTT

V gene: TRBV5-6
D gene: .
J gene: TRBJ2-7
clone size: .
CDR3 length: 12
CDR3 protein: CASSLSGYEQYF
CDR3 DNA: TGTGCCAGCAGCTTGTCCGGGTACGAGCAGTACTTC

V gene: TRBV4-1
D gene: TRBD2
J gene: TRBJ2-3
clone size: few
CDR3 length: 16
CDR3 protein: CASSLQFGGGLDTQYF
CDR3 DNA: TGCGCCAGCAGCCTCCAGTTCGGCGGGGGGTTGGATACGCAGTATTTT

V gene: TRBV6-6
D gene: TRBD1
J gene: TRBJ1-2
clone size: .
CDR3 length: 15
CDR3 protein: CASRYPMGQGYGYTF
CDR3 DNA: TGTGCCAGCAGGTACCCAATGGGACAGGGGTATGGCTACACCTTC

V gene: TRBV5-1
D gene: .
J gene: TRBJ1-3
clone size: few
CDR3 length: 17
CDR3 protein: CASSLELRSSSGNTIYF
CDR3 DNA: TGCGCCAGCAGCTTGGAATTGAGGTCGAGCTCTGGAAACACCATATATTTT

V gene: TRBV20-1
D gene: TRBD2
J gene: TRBJ2-1
clone size: many
CDR3 length: 11
CDR3 protein: CSTGGRNEQFF
CDR3 DNA: TGCAGTACGGGGGGGCGAAATGAGCAGTTCTTC

V gene: TRBV30
D gene: TRBD1
J gene: TRBJ1-5
clone size: few
CDR3 length: 13
CDR3 protein: CAWTTGGDQPQHF
CDR3 DNA: TGTGCCTGGACTACAGGGGGCGATCAGCCCCAGCATTTT